This T cell receptor beta chain was recorded in a study of beta chain features in type 1 diabetes. Every isolated RNA sample was fully reverse transcribed, so sequencing captured expressed TCRB transcripts. Deep immunoSEQ sequencing covered naive, central memory and regulatory T cell samples. Data came from immunoSEQ multiplex PCR; TCRdb stores just in-frame clones and leaves some out. The data show around 650,000 clones, 9.5% to 15% seen once. Germline V gene lookup returns CDR1 MNHEY and CDR2 SVGAGI. The V gene lost 6 bases and the J gene lost 10 bases, with 22 bases spanning the gap. This CDR3 is 15 amino acids long. Findings of the study overall: Individuals with type 1 diabetes displayed fewer insertions and more deletions at VDJ junctions. TCRB CDR3 length was moderately but significantly reduced in all four CD4+ subsets of Type 1 diabetes patients. The similarity of naive, central memory and Treg TCRB repertoires appeared greater among patients than among healthy donors.

Worth noting for this clone: Its antigen is not identified.

The TCR sequence derives from a man under 40 with type 1 diabetes. Input material: naive CD4+ T cells from blood. J is TRBJ2-1 and V is TRBV6-5; D gene unclear. CDR3 in amino acids: CASSPLTTPTSEQFF. DNA of the CDR3: TGTGCCAGCAGCCCGCTCACGACTCCTACCAGCGAGCAGTTCTTC.